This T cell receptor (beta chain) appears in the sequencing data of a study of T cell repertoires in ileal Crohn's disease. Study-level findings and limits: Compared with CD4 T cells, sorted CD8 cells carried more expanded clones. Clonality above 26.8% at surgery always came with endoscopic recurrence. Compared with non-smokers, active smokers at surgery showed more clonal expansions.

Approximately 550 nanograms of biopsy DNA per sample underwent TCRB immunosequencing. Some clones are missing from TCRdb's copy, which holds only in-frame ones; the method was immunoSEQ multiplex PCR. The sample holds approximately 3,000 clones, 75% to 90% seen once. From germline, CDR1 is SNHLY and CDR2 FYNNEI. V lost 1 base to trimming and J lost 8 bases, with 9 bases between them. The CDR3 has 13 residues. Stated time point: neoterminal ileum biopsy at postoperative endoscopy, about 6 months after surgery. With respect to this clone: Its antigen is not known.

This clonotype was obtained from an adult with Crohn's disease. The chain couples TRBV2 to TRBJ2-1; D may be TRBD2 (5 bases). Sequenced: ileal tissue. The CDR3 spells CASSEGLPDEQFF. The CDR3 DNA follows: TGTGCCAGCAGTGAAGGACTACCCGATGAGCAGTTCTTC.